These 18 T cell receptor beta chains came from one sample sequenced in a study of cytomegalovirus exposure and HLA in healthy donors. Using immunoSEQ multiplex PCR, the repertoire was profiled, and TCRdb retains in-frame clones only, with some absent. The table lists 190,000 or so clones, around 82% of them singletons. Sequencing was performed on PBMCs. The receptors shown here come from a woman under 30 in good health and CMV-seropositive.

The gene calls are TRBV9 and TRBJ2-1, with a weak D call TRBD2 (6 bases). V lost 4 bases and J 0 bases, leaving 14 bases between the germline ends. The CDR3 is 16 amino acids. Per germline, CDR1 SGDLS and CDR2 YYNGEE. Here the CDR3 reads CASSLRPGDSYNEQFF. CDR3 nucleotide sequence: TGTGCCAGCAGCCTTAGACCGGGGGACTCCTACAATGAGCAGTTCTTC. Looking up the rest from reference TRBV9 and TRBJ2-1 gives the full variable domain: DSGVTQTPKHLITATGQRVTLRCSPRSGDLSVYWYQQSLDQGLQFLIQYYNGEERAKGNILERFSAQQFPDLHSELNLSSLELGDSALYFCASSLRPGDSYNEQFFGPGTRLTVL.

This clone has just one count. The V gene is TRBV27, the J gene TRBJ1-3, with D possibly TRBD1 on 5 matching bases. The V end was cut by 2 bases, the J end by 4 bases, with 12 bases between. The CDR3 is 15 amino acids. The germline V gene encodes CDR1 MNHEY and CDR2 SMNVEV (reference sequence). CDR3 sequence: CASSLTGLGGNTIYF. The CDR3 DNA follows: TGTGCCAGCAGTTTAACAGGTCTCGGAGGAAACACCATATATTTT.

CDR3 sequence: CASSLSMATDTQYF. The CDR3, as DNA: TGTGCCAGCAGCTTGTCCATGGCCACAGATACGCAGTATTTT. The chain joins TRBV5-6 to TRBJ2-3; D unresolved. CDR1 and CDR2 from the germline V gene are SGHDT and YYEEEE. V was pared by 1 base and J by 2 bases, with 8 bases between. This CDR3 spans 14 amino acids.

This chain joins TRBV7-6 and TRBJ2-7; 13 bases agree with TRBD2. CDR1 and CDR2 (germline): SGHVS, FNYEAQ. V dropped 3 bases and J dropped 5; count of bases not matched to a gene: 4. The CDR3 covers 15 residues. The CDR3 nucleotides are TGTGCCAGCAGCTTGGGACTAGCGGGGCCTCACGAGCAGTACTTC. Translation: CASSLGLAGPHEQYF.

This clone was observed a few times. The chain links TRBV11-2 to TRBJ1-1, with a possible D match to TRBD1 (5 bases). The V end was cut by 3 bases, the J end by 3 bases, with 11 bases between. Looked up from germline, CDR1 is SGHAT and CDR2 is FQNNGV. CDR3 length: 14 amino acids. CDR3 protein: CASSLGQMDTEAFF. The DNA of the CDR3 is TGTGCCAGCAGCTTGGGGCAAATGGACACTGAAGCTTTCTTT.

V usage is TRBV9 and J usage is TRBJ2-7; 7 positions match TRBD1. This CDR3 has 17 residues. V dropped 3 bases and J dropped 0; count of bases not matched to a gene: 12. Germline CDR1 SGDLS, CDR2 YYNGEE. CDR3 nucleotides: TGTGCCAGCAGCGAAAGCCCTGACGGACAGGCCTCCTACGAGCAGTACTTC. It codes for CASSESPDGQASYEQYF. The full variable domain, rest sourced from reference TRBV9 and TRBJ2-7, is DSGVTQTPKHLITATGQRVTLRCSPRSGDLSVYWYQQSLDQGLQFLIQYYNGEERAKGNILERFSAQQFPDLHSELNLSSLELGDSALYFCASSESPDGQASYEQYFGPGTRLTVT.

V gene TRBV27 combines with J gene TRBJ1-4, with D uncertain. This CDR3 contains 13 residues. V gave up 3 bases and J gave up 10 bases, with 12 bases separating them. Per germline, CDR1 MNHEY and CDR2 SMNVEV (reference sequence). The CDR3 loop is CASSLGSAGKLFF. The CDR3 DNA is TGTGCCAGCAGTTTGGGCAGTGCCGGAAAACTGTTTTTT.

This clone was recorded once. The CDR3 coding sequence is TGTGCCAGCAGTCATACAGGGGGCGATGAGACCCAGTACTTC. As protein: CASSHTGGDETQYF. The chain couples TRBV6-5 to TRBJ2-5; TRBD1 agrees at 9 bases. J was trimmed by 5 bases and V by 5 bases; bases with no gene match: 6. Germline V gene sequence: CDR1 MNHEY, CDR2 SVGAGI. The CDR3 runs to 14 residues.

This clone was detected only once. The J gene is TRBJ2-1, the V gene TRBV27; D might be TRBD1 (6 bases). Looked up from germline, CDR1 is MNHEY and CDR2 is SMNVEV (reference sequence). V lost 3 bases and J 11 bases, leaving 17 bases between the germline ends. This CDR3 comprises 14 residues. The CDR3 sequence: CASSFRTDTIQQFF. DNA for the CDR3: TGTGCCAGCAGTTTCCGGACAGATACGATTCAGCAGTTCTTC.

The chain joins TRBV2 to TRBJ2-3, with 8 bases aligning to TRBD2. Germline lookup yields CDR1 SNHLY and CDR2 FYNNEI. The trim removed 5 bases at V and 0 bases at J, leaving 10 bases unmatched. The CDR3 loop spans 17 amino acids. The CDR3 spells CASSRVAGGLSTDTQYF. CDR3 DNA sequence: TGTGCCAGCAGTCGAGTCGCGGGGGGCCTCAGCACAGATACGCAGTATTTT.

The chain is built from TRBV6-4 and TRBJ2-1, with D possibly matching TRBD1 (6 bases). There are 17 residues in the CDR3. V was pared by 0 bases and J by 5 bases, with 17 bases between. Germline CDR1 MRHNA, CDR2 SNTAGT. The CDR3: CASSDSRQALSDNEQFF. The CDR3, as DNA: TGTGCCAGCAGTGACTCGAGACAGGCCCTATCGGACAATGAGCAGTTCTTC.

The chain recombines TRBV10-1 with TRBJ2-2; perhaps TRBD2 as D (7 bases). Germline values: CDR1 WNHNN, CDR2 SYGVQD (reference sequence). CDR3 length: 13 residues. Trimming shortened V by 9 bases and J by 5 bases, and 13 bases separated the two germline ends. The CDR3 region has the DNA TGCGCCAGTCGGGGGGCCGAAACCGGGGAGCTGTTTTTT. Translation: CASRGAETGELFF.

The chain couples TRBV2 to TRBJ1-4; possibly TRBD1 for D (6 bases). The V gene lost 3 bases and the J gene lost 3 bases, with 11 bases spanning the gap. The CDR3 is 15 amino acids. Germline V gene sequence: CDR1 SNHLY, CDR2 FYNNEI. Here the CDR3 reads CASSEGGASNEKLFF. Here the CDR3 DNA reads TGTGCCAGCAGTGAGGGGGGGGCGTCTAATGAAAAACTGTTTTTT.

The chain joins TRBV7-9 to TRBJ1-1; 8 positions agree with TRBD1. The CDR3 sequence is 14 residues long. Per the germline V gene, CDR1 is SEHNR and CDR2 is FQNEAQ (reference sequence). The trim removed 5 bases at V and 4 bases at J, leaving 6 bases unmatched. The CDR3 sequence: CASSLGGQVTEAFF. CDR3 bases: TGTGCCAGCAGCCTCGGGGGACAGGTCACTGAAGCTTTCTTT.

This sequence joins TRBV12-5 and TRBJ1-6, with unresolved D. V lost 1 base and J 6 bases, leaving 7 bases between the germline ends. The CDR3 sequence is 14 residues long. Germline V gene sequence: CDR1 LGHNT, CDR2 FRNRAP. The CDR3 is CASGLDSPNSPLHF. The CDR3 DNA is TGTGCTAGTGGTTTGGACAGCCCTAATTCACCCCTCCACTTT. The whole variable domain, filled in from reference TRBV12-5 and TRBJ1-6, reads DARVTQTPRHKVTEMGQEVTMRCQPILGHNTVFWYRQTMMQGLELLAYFRNRAPLDDSGMPKDRFSAEMPDATLATLKIQPSEPRDSAVYFCASGLDSPNSPLHFGNGTRLTVT.

The chain is built from TRBV2 and TRBJ1-5, with 10 bases identical to TRBD1. The CDR3 totals 15 residues. V was pared by 4 bases and J by 5 bases, with 5 bases of the junction left unmatched. Germline CDR1 and CDR2: SNHLY and FYNNEI. The CDR3 DNA follows: TGTGCCAGCAGTGGAGACAGGGGGCGTGATCAGCCCCAGCATTTT. Encoded protein: CASSGDRGRDQPQHF.

The rearrangement uses TRBV5-1 and TRBJ1-5; D is unclear. The germline gives CDR1 SGHRS, CDR2 YFSETQ. CDR3 length: 13 amino acids. Trimming shortened V by 0 bases and J by 10 bases, and 11 bases separated the two germline ends. The CDR3: CASSLGTAAPQHF. The CDR3 DNA is TGCGCCAGCAGCTTGGGTACAGCGGCTCCCCAGCATTTT.

As concerns this clone: Other DNA sequences from this sample encode an identical CDR3 as well. The V call is TRBV29-1, the J call TRBJ2-1; 7 positions agree with TRBD1. The V segment lost 7 bases and the J segment 0 bases; nucleotides outside the gene matches: 6. Germline V gives CDR1 SQVTM, CDR2 ANQGSEA. The CDR3 has 14 amino acids. In DNA, the CDR3 is TGCAGCGACAGGGGTGGGAGCTCCTACAATGAGCAGTTCTTC. Residues: CSDRGGSSYNEQFF.